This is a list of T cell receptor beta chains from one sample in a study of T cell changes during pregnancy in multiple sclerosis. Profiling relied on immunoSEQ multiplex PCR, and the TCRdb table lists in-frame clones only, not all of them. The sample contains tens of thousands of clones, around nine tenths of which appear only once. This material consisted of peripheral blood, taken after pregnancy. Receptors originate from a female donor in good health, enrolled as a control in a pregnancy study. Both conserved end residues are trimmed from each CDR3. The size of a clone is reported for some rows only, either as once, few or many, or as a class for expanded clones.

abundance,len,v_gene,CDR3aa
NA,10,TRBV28,ASTRDREEGT
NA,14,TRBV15,ATSREQGSIGNTIY
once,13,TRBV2,ASSATGSYNQPQH
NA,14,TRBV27,ASSSQGTPSSYEQY
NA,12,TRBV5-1,ASRGSGSTDTQY
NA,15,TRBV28,ASSQRLLRDSGNTIY
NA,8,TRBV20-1,SAIAAAQY
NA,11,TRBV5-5,ASSRGGNYGYT
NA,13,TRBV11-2,ASSLGVRSQETQY
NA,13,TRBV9,ASSAWTSGSNEQF
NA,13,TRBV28,ASRAGQGESEKLF
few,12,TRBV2,AGGTGDSTGELF
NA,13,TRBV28,ASSPSGGIGYEQY
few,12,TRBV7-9,ASSNRDKQETQY
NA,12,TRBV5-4,ASSRQASGSEQF
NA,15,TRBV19,ASSIRNPGRESQPQH
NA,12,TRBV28,ASSLSGGGETQY
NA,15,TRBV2,ASSGGRDSPFVEKLF
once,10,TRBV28,ASRTGRGPQH
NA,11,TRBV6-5,ASTFREGQPQH
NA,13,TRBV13,ASSLGIQGNQPQH
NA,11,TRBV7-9,ASPAQPNSPLH
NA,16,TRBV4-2,ASSQQLAGGLGANVLT
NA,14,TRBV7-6,ASSPSQRVRQETQY
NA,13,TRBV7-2,ASSLLGGSYNEQF
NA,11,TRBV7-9,ASMSGGPDTQY
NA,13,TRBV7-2,ASSLLSGDLNEQF
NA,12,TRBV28,ASNSGILNEKLF
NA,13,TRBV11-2,ASSPLGPSTGELF
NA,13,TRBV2,ASSELGLAVRAQY
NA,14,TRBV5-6,ASSLDRIVKGAEAF
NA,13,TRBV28,ASSLLSGSGNTIY
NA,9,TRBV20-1,SAIDNYEQY
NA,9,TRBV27,ASSFRETQY
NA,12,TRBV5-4,ASSSWTSVYEQY
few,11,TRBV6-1,ASRSRGQWEQY
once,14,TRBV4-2,ASSQAARDSLEGYT
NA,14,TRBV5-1,ASSLGAGTPNTEAF
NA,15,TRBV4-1,ASSQGISEGSNQPQH
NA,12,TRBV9,ASRSGDRAYEQY
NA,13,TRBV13,ASSLEGRGSYEQY
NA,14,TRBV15,ATSRATSGLYNEQF
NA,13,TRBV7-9,ASSLGLAGGETQY
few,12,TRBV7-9,ASSLGTEYNEQF
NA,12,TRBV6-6,ASSVRDLHNEQF
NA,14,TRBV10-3,AISESGGDSSYEQY
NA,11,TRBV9,ASSAGANTEAF
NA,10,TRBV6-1,ASIFDSGEQY
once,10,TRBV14,ASSHYQYEQY
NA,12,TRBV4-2,ASSRRDRQETQY
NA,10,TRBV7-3,ASSLRADEQF
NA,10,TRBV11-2,ASSLTGYEQY
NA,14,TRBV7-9,ASSLGPGEAYNEQF
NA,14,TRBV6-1,ASSGLPTGVGYGYT